Listed here is a single T cell receptor (beta chain). Antigen specificity is unknown. This specimen comes from a study of yellow fever vaccine responses in identical twins. CDR1 and CDR2 (germline): ENHRY, SYGVKD. The CDR3 is 15 amino acids. The ends lost 4 bases at V and 5 bases at J; junction bases unmatched: 6. The study, taken as a whole, reports: A vaccine T cell response that seemed partly convergent and partly personalized was reported in twins.

MiXCR, run by TCRdb on the RT-PCR reads, gives a single entry per CDR3 protein. The sample includes roughly 1,200 distinct CDR3 sequences, 80% of them seen just once. This material consisted of T cells from blood (PBMCs), unsorted or a sorted subset (not recorded which), taken before or after yellow fever vaccination (not recorded which). The receptor's source is a female donor who received the yellow fever vaccine. The chain uses TRBV10-3 and TRBJ1-5, with 9 bases fitting TRBD1. The CDR3 loop is CAISVGTGLDQPQHF. The CDR3, as DNA: TGTGCCATCAGTGTCGGGACAGGGCTCGATCAGCCCCAGCATTTT.